This T cell receptor (beta chain) was documented in a study of control samples from healthy donors and cancer patients. Profiling relied on immunoSEQ multiplex PCR, and the TCRdb table lists in-frame clones only, not all of them. The sample has roughly 86,000 clones; approximately 93% are singletons. Germline lookup yields CDR1 SGHTA and CDR2 FQGNSA. V was cut by 4 bases and J by 5 bases, with 14 bases left in between. The CDR3 totals 15 residues. The TCR sequence derives from a woman aged 25 to 45 in good health. This chain links TRBV7-2 with TRBJ2-2, with D possibly being TRBD2 (6 bases). Material for sequencing was blood. The CDR3 is CASSSERAGTGELFF. CDR3 nucleotides: TGTGCCAGCAGCTCCGAGCGGGCGGGTACCGGGGAGCTGTTTTTT.